The 14 T cell receptor beta chains below all came from one sample that was sequenced in a study of shared clonotypes between healthy human individuals. This table comes from immunoSEQ multiplex PCR, and its TCRdb copy is limited to in-frame clones, with some not included. The sample consists of approximately 2,300,000 clones, 80% to 95% of them appearing once. Source material: naive CD4+ T cells from PBMCs. Indicated subset: CD45RA+ positively selected. These receptors all stem from a man between 18 and 35 years old in good health. Some clones in this sample may be carry-over from other donors' samples.

This chain uses TRBV19 with TRBJ1-1, with D hard to call. Germline-derived CDR1 and CDR2 are LNHDA and SQIVND (reference sequence). The CDR3 runs to 14 residues. The germline V and J ends were trimmed by 7 bases and 0 bases, with 12 bases remaining between them. This chain's CDR3 is CASTHSLMNTEAFF. CDR3 sequence (DNA): TGTGCCAGTACCCACAGCCTGATGAACACTGAAGCTTTCTTT.

The chain joins TRBV11-2 to TRBJ2-7; 15 positions match TRBD2. The CDR3 spans 17 residues. J gave up 5 bases and V 2 bases, and 7 bases lay outside the gene matches. CDR1 and CDR2 (germline): SGHAT, FQNNGV. In nucleotides, the CDR3 is TGTGCCAGCAGCTTAATTGGGACTAGCGGGAGGCTTAACGAGCAGTACTTC. This gives the protein CASSLIGTSGRLNEQYF. Looking up the rest from reference TRBV11-2 and TRBJ2-7 gives the full variable domain: EAGVAQSPRYKIIEKRQSVAFWCNPISGHATLYWYQQILGQGPKLLIQFQNNGVVDDSQLPKDRFSAERLKGVDSTLKIQPAKLEDSAVYLCASSLIGTSGRLNEQYFGPGTRLTVT.

V usage is TRBV4-1 and J usage is TRBJ1-5, with a tentative D call TRBD1 (5 bases). Germline loops: CDR1 MGHRA, CDR2 YSYEKL. This CDR3 spans 14 amino acids. Trimming removed 0 bases at V and 6 bases at J, with 9 bases between. The CDR3 region is CASSQETGRQPQHF. CDR3 nucleotides: TGCGCCAGCAGCCAAGAAACAGGCCGTCAGCCCCAGCATTTT.

V is TRBV2 and J is TRBJ1-1, with 8 bases lining up with TRBD1. Per the germline V gene, CDR1 is SNHLY and CDR2 is FYNNEI. This CDR3 has 16 amino acids. V gave up 7 bases and J gave up 0 bases; unmatched junction bases: 10. CDR3 nucleotide sequence: TGTGCCAGCACCGGACAGGGCCTGGGGCTGAACACTGAAGCTTTCTTT. Translating it yields CASTGQGLGLNTEAFF.

This rearrangement joins TRBV7-3 to TRBJ2-3, with D unresolved. Per germline, CDR1 SGHTA and CDR2 FQGTGA. This CDR3 comprises 14 residues. V lost 5 bases and J 0 bases, leaving 9 bases between the germline ends. As DNA, the CDR3 is TGTGCCAGCAGCCCTGAATCGAGCACAGATACGCAGTATTTT. Its protein product is CASSPESSTDTQYF.

The chain joins TRBV15 to TRBJ1-2; D not certain. V gave up 0 bases and J gave up 5 bases, with 7 bases separating them. The CDR3 runs 13 residues. Germline CDR1 reads LNHNV; CDR2 reads YYDKDF (reference sequence). This CDR3 is CATSRDGVYGYTF. DNA for the CDR3: TGTGCCACCAGCAGAGATGGTGTGTATGGCTACACCTTC. The full variable domain, rest sourced from reference TRBV15 and TRBJ1-2, is DAMVIQNPRYQVTQFGKPVTLSCSQTLNHNVMYWYQQKSSQAPKLLFHYYDKDFNNEADTPDNFQSRRPNTSFCFLDIRSPGLGDTAMYLCATSRDGVYGYTFGSGTRLTVV.

Comment on this clone: Other nucleotide sequences in the sample specify the same CDR3. The chain joins TRBV18 to TRBJ2-3, with 8 bases lining up with TRBD1. This CDR3 is 16 amino acids long. The V segment lost 3 bases and the J segment 3 bases; nucleotides outside the gene matches: 8. CDR1 is KGHSH and CDR2 is LQKENI in the germline V gene. The CDR3 DNA follows: TGTGCCAGCTCACCCCAGGGGGCCCTGGGGACAGATACGCAGTATTTT. Its protein product is CASSPQGALGTDTQYF.

The rearrangement uses TRBV5-5 and TRBJ2-7; 9 nucleotides align to TRBD2. Trimming cost V 0 bases and J 4 bases; bases outside gene matches: 2. In germline, CDR1 is SGHKS, CDR2 YYEKEE (reference sequence). The CDR3 length is 14 residues. CDR3 coding DNA: TGTGCCAGCAGCTTGGGGGGACTAGCTTACGAGCAGTACTTC. It is translated as CASSLGGLAYEQYF.

This clone was seen only once. This rearrangement joins TRBV27 to TRBJ2-6; TRBD2 agrees at 8 bases. CDR1 and CDR2 from the germline V gene are MNHEY and SMNVEV (reference sequence). The CDR3 covers 15 residues. J gave up 2 bases and V 6 bases, and 3 bases lay outside the gene matches. The CDR3 coding sequence is TGTGCCAGCAGGGGAGCGGGAGCTGGGGCCAACGTCCTGACTTTC. Translating gives CASRGAGAGANVLTF.

This clone was observed a few times. The chain couples TRBV18 to TRBJ2-5; 8 nucleotides agree with TRBD1. The CDR3 covers 16 residues. J gave up 6 bases and V 0 bases, and 9 bases lay outside the gene matches. Germline V lookup: CDR1 KGHSH, CDR2 LQKENI. The CDR3 DNA follows: TGTGCCAGCTCACCACCGGTCCAGGGGGCGAGGAAGACCCAGTACTTC. As protein: CASSPPVQGARKTQYF.

This sequence joins TRBV4-1 and TRBJ1-3; D not resolved. V lost 0 bases and J lost 0, with 9 bases in between. Germline CDR1 and CDR2: MGHRA and YSYEKL. CDR3 length: 16 amino acids. This CDR3 reads CASSQENTNSGNTIYF. The CDR3 region has the DNA TGCGCCAGCAGCCAAGAAAATACAAACTCTGGAAACACCATATATTTT.

J is TRBJ2-5 and V is TRBV5-1; maybe TRBD1 (5 bases). The CDR3 has 15 residues. Trimming shortened V by 0 bases and J by 1 base, and 10 bases separated the two germline ends. Germline CDR1 is SGHRS and CDR2 is YFSETQ. The CDR3 reads CASSLVQGPQETQYF. The CDR3 nucleotides read TGCGCCAGCAGCTTGGTTCAGGGTCCCCAAGAGACCCAGTACTTC.

V is TRBV30 and J is TRBJ2-3; 7 nucleotides agree with TRBD2. The CDR3 loop spans 15 amino acids. Germline trimming cut 4 bases from V and 1 base from J; bases unmatched to any gene: 8. Per germline, CDR1 GTSNPN and CDR2 SVGIG (reference sequence). CDR3 protein: CAWTLSGSRTDTQYF. The CDR3, as DNA: TGTGCCTGGACCCTTAGCGGGTCCCGCACAGATACGCAGTATTTT. The full variable domain, with the rest looked up from reference TRBV30 and TRBJ2-3, is SQTIHQWPATLVQPVGSPLSLECTVEGTSNPNLYWYRQAAGRGLQLLFYSVGIGQISSEVPQNLSASRPQDRQFILSSKKLLLSDSGFYLCAWTLSGSRTDTQYFGPGTRLTVL.

V is TRBV18 and J is TRBJ1-2, with 7 bases matching TRBD1. Germline lookup yields CDR1 KGHSH and CDR2 LQKENI. This CDR3 is 14 amino acids long. J gave up 8 bases and V 6 bases, and 12 bases lay outside the gene matches. CDR3 sequence (DNA): TGTGCCAGCTCGCAGAGACAGGGATTTGAGGGCTACACCTTC. Translation gives CASSQRQGFEGYTF.